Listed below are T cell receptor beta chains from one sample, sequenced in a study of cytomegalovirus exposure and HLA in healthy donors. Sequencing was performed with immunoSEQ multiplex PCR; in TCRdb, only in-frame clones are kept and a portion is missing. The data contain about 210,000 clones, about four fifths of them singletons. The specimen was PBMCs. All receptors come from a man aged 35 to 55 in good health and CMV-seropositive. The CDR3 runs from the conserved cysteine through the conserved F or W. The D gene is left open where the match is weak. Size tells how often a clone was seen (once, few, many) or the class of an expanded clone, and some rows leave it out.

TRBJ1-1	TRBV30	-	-	CAWSVEGVWSEAFF	TGTGCCTGGAGTGTAGAGGGGGTTTGGTCTGAAGCTTTCTTT
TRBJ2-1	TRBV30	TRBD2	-	CAWSVGTTHYNEQFF	TGTGCCTGGAGTGTAGGGACTACTCACTACAATGAGCAGTTCTTC
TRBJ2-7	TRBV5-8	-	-	CASSLAGGPEQYF	TGTGCCAGCAGCTTGGCCGGGGGGCCCGAGCAGTACTTC
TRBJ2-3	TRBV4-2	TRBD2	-	CASSQASGRDTDTQYF	TGTGCCAGCAGCCAAGCTAGCGGGAGGGACACAGATACGCAGTATTTT
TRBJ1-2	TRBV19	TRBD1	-	CASKVDRGRGYTF	TGTGCCAGTAAGGTTGACAGGGGACGCGGCTACACCTTC
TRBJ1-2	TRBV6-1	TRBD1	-	CASSSGTGIDGYTF	TGTGCCAGCAGCTCTGGGACAGGGATAGATGGCTACACCTTC
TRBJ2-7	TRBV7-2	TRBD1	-	CASSFIKPGQVFHEQYF	TGTGCCAGCAGCTTTATCAAACCGGGACAGGTATTCCACGAGCAGTACTTC
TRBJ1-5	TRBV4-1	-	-	CASSSDPSFPPDQPQHF	TGCGCCAGCAGCTCAGATCCTAGTTTCCCCCCGGATCAGCCCCAGCATTTT
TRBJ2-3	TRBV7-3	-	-	CASSFGADTQYF	TGTGCCAGCAGCTTCGGGGCAGATACGCAGTATTTT
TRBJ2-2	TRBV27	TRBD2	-	CASRAPSPSGRAGELFF	TGTGCCAGCAGAGCCCCCAGTCCTAGCGGGAGGGCCGGGGAGCTGTTTTTT
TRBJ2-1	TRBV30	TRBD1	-	CAREPHGTGGGEQFF	TGTGCCCGGGAACCCCACGGGACAGGGGGAGGGGAGCAGTTCTTC
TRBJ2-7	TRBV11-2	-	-	CASSLDRVLASEYEQYF	TGTGCCAGCAGCTTAGATCGGGTACTAGCTTCTGAGTACGAGCAGTACTTC
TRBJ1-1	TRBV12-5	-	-	CASAQQGHHTEAFF	TGTGCTAGTGCTCAACAGGGTCATCACACTGAAGCTTTCTTT
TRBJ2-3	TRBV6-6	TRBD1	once	CASRTGSDTQYF	TGTGCCAGCAGGACAGGGTCAGATACGCAGTATTTT
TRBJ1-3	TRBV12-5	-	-	CASGLSPGETIYF	TGTGCTAGTGGTTTGAGTCCGGGGGAGACCATATATTTT
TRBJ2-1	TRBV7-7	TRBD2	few	CASSATLAGGSNEQFF	TGTGCCAGCAGCGCAACCCTAGCGGGAGGTTCTAATGAGCAGTTCTTC
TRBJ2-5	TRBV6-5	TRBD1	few	CASSRNRGLRETQYF	TGTGCCAGCAGCCGTAACAGGGGGCTGAGGGAGACCCAGTACTTC
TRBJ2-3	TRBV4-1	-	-	CASSQDPPVLDTQYF	TGCGCCAGCAGCCAAGACCCCCCCGTTTTGGATACGCAGTATTTT
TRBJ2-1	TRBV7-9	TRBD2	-	CAYGLAEIHSYNEQFF	TGTGCCTATGGACTAGCGGAAATACACTCCTACAATGAGCAGTTCTTC
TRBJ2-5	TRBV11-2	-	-	CASSLVGRGEETQYF	TGTGCCAGCAGCTTAGTGGGCAGGGGAGAAGAGACCCAGTACTTC
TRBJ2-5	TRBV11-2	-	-	CASSHPTGGLETQYF	TGTGCCAGCAGCCACCCCACCGGGGGGCTGGAGACCCAGTACTTC
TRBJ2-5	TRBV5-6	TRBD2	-	CASSPGLAGRKETQYF	TGTGCCAGCAGCCCCGGACTAGCGGGACGCAAAGAGACCCAGTACTTC
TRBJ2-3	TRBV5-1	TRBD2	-	CASSPLAGADTQYF	TGCGCCAGCAGCCCTTTAGCGGGAGCAGATACGCAGTATTTT
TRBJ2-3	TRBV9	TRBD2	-	CASSVGASGSTDTQYF	TGTGCCAGCAGCGTAGGGGCTAGCGGGAGTACAGATACGCAGTATTTT
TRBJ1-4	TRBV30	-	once	CAWKSGRATNEKLFF	TGTGCCTGGAAATCGGGAAGAGCGACTAATGAAAAACTGTTTTTT
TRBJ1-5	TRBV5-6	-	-	CASSLGGRNQPQHF	TGTGCCAGCAGCTTGGGGGGCCGCAATCAGCCCCAGCATTTT
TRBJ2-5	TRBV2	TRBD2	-	CASNAGGPWSLETQYF	TGTGCCAGCAATGCGGGGGGCCCTTGGTCTCTAGAGACCCAGTACTTC
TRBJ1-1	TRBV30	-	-	CAWSPKDSPPTEAFF	TGTGCCTGGAGCCCTAAGGACTCCCCTCCCACTGAAGCTTTCTTT
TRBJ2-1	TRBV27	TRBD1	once	CASSLGGTGRYNEQFF	TGTGCCAGCTCTTTGGGGGGGACAGGGCGCTACAATGAGCAGTTCTTC
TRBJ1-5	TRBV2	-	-	CASSDRENQPQHF	TGTGCCAGCAGTGACAGGGAAAATCAGCCCCAGCATTTT
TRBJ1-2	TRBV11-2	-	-	CASSLAGRDYGYTF	TGTGCCAGCAGCTTAGCCGGGCGGGACTATGGCTACACCTTC
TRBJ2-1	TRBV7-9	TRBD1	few	CASSPGGSPYNEQFF	TGTGCCAGCAGCCCAGGGGGTAGTCCCTACAATGAGCAGTTCTTC
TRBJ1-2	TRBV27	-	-	CASSLSAGLDGYTF	TGTGCCAGCAGTTTATCGGCGGGGTTGGACGGCTACACCTTC
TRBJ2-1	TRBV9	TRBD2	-	CASSELAGSYNEQFF	TGTGCCAGCAGCGAGCTAGCGGGTTCCTACAATGAGCAGTTCTTC
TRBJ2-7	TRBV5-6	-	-	CASSHSYEQYF	TGTGCCAGCAGCCATTCCTACGAGCAGTACTTC
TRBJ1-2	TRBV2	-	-	CASSERQSSFTLF	TGTGCCAGCAGTGAGCGACAGTCCTCCTTTACCCTCTTC
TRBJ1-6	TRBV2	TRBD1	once	CASSETRQGGSPLHF	TGTGCCAGCAGTGAAACAAGACAGGGAGGTTCACCCCTCCACTTT
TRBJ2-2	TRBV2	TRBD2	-	CASSESGVKAGELFF	TGTGCCAGCAGTGAAAGCGGGGTTAAGGCCGGGGAGCTGTTTTTT
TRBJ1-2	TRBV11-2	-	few	CASSLDPTANYGYTF	TGTGCCAGCAGCTTAGATCCAACGGCTAACTATGGCTACACCTTC
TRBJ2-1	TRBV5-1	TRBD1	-	CASSPRDRDTDEQFF	TGCGCCAGCAGCCCCCGGGACAGGGATACCGATGAGCAGTTCTTC
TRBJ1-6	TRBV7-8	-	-	CASSLVGQIYNSPLHF	TGTGCCAGCAGCTTAGTTGGACAGATATATAATTCACCCCTCCACTTT
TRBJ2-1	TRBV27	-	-	CASSSRGNEQFF	TGTGCCAGCAGCTCTCGGGGCAATGAGCAGTTCTTC
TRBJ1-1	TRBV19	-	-	CASTPSGGLNTEAFF	TGTGCCAGTACCCCTTCGGGAGGTTTGAACACTGAAGCTTTCTTT
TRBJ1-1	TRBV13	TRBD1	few	CASSPPQGWGNTEAFF	TGTGCCAGCAGCCCGCCACAGGGGTGGGGAAACACTGAAGCTTTCTTT
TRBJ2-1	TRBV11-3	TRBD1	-	CASSLGTGGSSYNEQFF	TGTGCCAGCAGCTTAGGGACAGGGGGGAGCTCCTACAATGAGCAGTTCTTC